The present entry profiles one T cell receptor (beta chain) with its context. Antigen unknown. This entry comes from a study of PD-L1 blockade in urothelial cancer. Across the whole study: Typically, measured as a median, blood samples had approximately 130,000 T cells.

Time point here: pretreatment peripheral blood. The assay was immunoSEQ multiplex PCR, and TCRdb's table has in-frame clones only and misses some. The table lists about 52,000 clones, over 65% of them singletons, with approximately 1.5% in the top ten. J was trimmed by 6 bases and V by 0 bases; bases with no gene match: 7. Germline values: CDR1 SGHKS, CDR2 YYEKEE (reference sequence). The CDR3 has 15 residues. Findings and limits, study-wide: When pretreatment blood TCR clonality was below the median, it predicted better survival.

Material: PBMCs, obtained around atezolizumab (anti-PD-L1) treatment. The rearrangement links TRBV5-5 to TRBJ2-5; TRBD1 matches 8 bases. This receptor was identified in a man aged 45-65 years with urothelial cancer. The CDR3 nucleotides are TGTGCCAGCAGCTTGGACTCAGGGGGCAGACAGACCCAGTACTTC. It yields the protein CASSLDSGGRQTQYF.